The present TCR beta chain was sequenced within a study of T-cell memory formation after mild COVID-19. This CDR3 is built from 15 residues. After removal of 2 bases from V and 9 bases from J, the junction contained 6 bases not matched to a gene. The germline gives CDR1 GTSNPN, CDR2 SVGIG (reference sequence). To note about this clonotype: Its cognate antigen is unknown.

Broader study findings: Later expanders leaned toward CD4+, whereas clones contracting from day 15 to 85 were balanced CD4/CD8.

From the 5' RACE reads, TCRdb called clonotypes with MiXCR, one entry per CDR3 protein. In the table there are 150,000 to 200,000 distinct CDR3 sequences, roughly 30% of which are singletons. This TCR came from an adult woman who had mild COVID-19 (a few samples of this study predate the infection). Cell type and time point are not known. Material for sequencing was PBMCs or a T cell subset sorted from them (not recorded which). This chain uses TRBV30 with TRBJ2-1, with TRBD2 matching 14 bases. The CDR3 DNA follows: TGTGCCTGGAGTCCAGGACTAGCGGGGGGAAGTGAGCAGTTCTTC. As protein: CAWSPGLAGGSEQFF.